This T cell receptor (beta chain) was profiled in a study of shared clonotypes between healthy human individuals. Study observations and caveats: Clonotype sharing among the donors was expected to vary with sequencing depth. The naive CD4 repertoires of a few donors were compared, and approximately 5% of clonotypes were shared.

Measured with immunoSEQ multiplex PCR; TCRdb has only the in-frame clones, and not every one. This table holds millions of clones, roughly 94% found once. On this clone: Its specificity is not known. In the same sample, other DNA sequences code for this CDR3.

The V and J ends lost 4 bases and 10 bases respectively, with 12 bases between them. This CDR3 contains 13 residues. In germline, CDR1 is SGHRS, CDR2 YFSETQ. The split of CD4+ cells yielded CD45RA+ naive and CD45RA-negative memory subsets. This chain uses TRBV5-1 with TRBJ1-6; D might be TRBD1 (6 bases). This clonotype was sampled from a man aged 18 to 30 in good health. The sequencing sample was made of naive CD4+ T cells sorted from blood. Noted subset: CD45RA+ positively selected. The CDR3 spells CASSLVGGSPLHF. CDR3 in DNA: TGCGCCAGCAGCCTGGTGGGGGGCTCACCCCTCCACTTT. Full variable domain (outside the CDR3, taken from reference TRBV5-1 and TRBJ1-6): KAGVTQTPRYLIKTRGQQVTLSCSPISGHRSVSWYQQTPGQGLQFLFEYFSETQRNKGNFPGRFSGRQFSNSRSEMNVSTLELGDSALYLCASSLVGGSPLHFGNGTRLTVT.